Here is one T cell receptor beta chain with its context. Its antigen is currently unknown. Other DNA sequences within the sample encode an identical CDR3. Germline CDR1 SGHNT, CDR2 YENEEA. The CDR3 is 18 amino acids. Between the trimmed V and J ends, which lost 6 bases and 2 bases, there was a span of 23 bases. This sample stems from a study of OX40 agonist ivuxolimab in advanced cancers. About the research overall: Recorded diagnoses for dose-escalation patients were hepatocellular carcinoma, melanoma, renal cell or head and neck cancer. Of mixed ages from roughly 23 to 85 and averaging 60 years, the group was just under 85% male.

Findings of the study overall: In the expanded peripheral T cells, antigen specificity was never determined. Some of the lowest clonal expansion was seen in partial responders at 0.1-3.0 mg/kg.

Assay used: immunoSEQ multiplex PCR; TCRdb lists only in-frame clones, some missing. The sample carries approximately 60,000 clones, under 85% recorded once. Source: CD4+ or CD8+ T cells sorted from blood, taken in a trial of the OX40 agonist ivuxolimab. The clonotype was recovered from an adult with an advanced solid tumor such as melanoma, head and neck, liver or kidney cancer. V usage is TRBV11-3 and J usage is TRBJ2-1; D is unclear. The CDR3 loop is CASSLSLLSEAPYNEQFF. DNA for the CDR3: TGTGCCAGCAGTTTATCGCTTTTGTCAGAGGCCCCCTACAATGAGCAGTTCTTC.